A selection of T cell receptor beta chains follows, all from one sample in a study of cytomegalovirus exposure and HLA in healthy donors. The table came from immunoSEQ multiplex PCR; TCRdb's copy has only in-frame clones and leaves some out. The repertoire table contains about 49,000 clones. The sequenced material came from PBMCs. The receptors here all came from a young man in good health and CMV-seropositive. The CDR3 runs from the conserved cysteine through the conserved F or W. The order of the fields is V gene, J gene, D gene, clone size, CDR3 protein, CDR3 DNA. The D gene is left open where the match is weak. Clone size is given for some rows only: seen once, a few or many times, or a class if the clone is expanded.

TRBV30	TRBJ2-7	TRBD2	-	CAWSTGTSRDF	TGTGCCTGGAGCACCGGGACTAGCCGAGACTTC
TRBV7-3	TRBJ1-1	-	-	CASSLESNTEAFF	TGTGCCAGCAGCTTAGAGTCGAACACTGAAGCTTTCTTT
TRBV5-5	TRBJ2-1	TRBD1	-	CASSQHAGTGFNEQFF	TGTGCCAGCAGCCAACATGCCGGGACAGGGTTTAATGAGCAGTTCTTC
TRBV19	TRBJ2-3	-	-	CASSIMADTDTQYF	TGTGCCAGTAGTATTATGGCAGACACAGATACGCAGTATTTT
TRBV28	TRBJ2-7	-	-	CACLTTRGGFNEQYF	TGTGCCTGCCTGACAACGAGGGGGGGTTTCAACGAGCAGTACTTC
TRBV4-2	TRBJ2-1	TRBD2	-	CASSPEGTSAFNEQFF	TGTGCCAGCAGCCCAGAGGGCACTAGCGCTTTCAATGAGCAGTTCTTC
TRBV2	TRBJ2-3	TRBD1	-	CASRDREGLDTQYF	TGTGCCAGCAGAGACAGGGAAGGGTTAGATACGCAGTATTTT
TRBV5-1	TRBJ1-1	-	medium-sized	CASSLSMSTEAFF	TGCGCCAGCAGCTTGAGCATGAGCACTGAAGCTTTCTTT
TRBV7-6	TRBJ1-5	TRBD1	-	CASSRGTAQPQHF	TGTGCCAGCAGCCGAGGGACAGCGCAGCCCCAGCATTTT
TRBV11-3	TRBJ1-1	-	-	CASSLQNTEAFF	TGTGCCAGCAGCTTACAGAACACTGAAGCTTTCTTT
TRBV27	TRBJ1-2	-	-	CASSPHLGQYGYTF	TGTGCCAGCAGTCCCCATCTAGGACAGTATGGCTACACCTTC
TRBV4-2	TRBJ2-1	-	-	CASSQAQGNEQFF	TGTGCCAGCAGCCAAGCGCAGGGCAATGAGCAGTTCTTC
TRBV14	TRBJ2-1	TRBD2	-	CASSQRLAGVDEQFF	TGTGCCAGCAGCCAACGACTAGCGGGAGTGGATGAGCAGTTCTTC
TRBV9	TRBJ2-7	-	-	CASLADRVFTRAAHEQYF	TGTGCCAGCCTAGCGGACAGGGTATTCACGAGAGCGGCCCACGAGCAGTACTTC
TRBV6-5	TRBJ1-3	-	-	CASSRTGQGNTIYF	TGTGCCAGCAGCAGAACGGGACAAGGAAACACCATATATTTT
TRBV18	TRBJ2-5	TRBD2	-	CASSPPTGLAGAETQYF	TGTGCCAGCTCACCACCGACGGGACTAGCGGGAGCGGAGACCCAGTACTTC
TRBV6-4	TRBJ1-1	-	-	CASRNTDKNTEAFF	TGTGCCAGCAGGAACACGGACAAGAACACTGAAGCTTTCTTT
TRBV19	TRBJ2-3	-	-	CASSIVGDTQYF	TGTGCCAGTAGTATAGTTGGCGATACGCAGTATTTT
TRBV5-4	TRBJ2-7	TRBD1	-	CASSRQGISYEQYF	TGTGCCAGCAGCCGACAGGGGATATCCTACGAGCAGTACTTC
TRBV19	TRBJ1-4	-	-	CASLEGGGVNEKLFF	TGTGCCAGTCTAGAAGGCGGAGGGGTCAATGAAAAACTGTTTTTT